This T cell receptor (beta chain) is drawn from a study of cytomegalovirus exposure and HLA in healthy donors. Study details: Findings of an earlier analysis included more than 90 million unique TCR beta sequences from 190 million or so T cells. Study-level results: With later analysis, a missense DCLRE1C variant became linked to TCR beta V- and J-gene trimming. The study designated around 150 TCR beta chains cytomegalovirus-associated.

CDR3 length equals 14 residues. CDR1 and CDR2 from the germline V gene are LNHDA and SQIVND (reference sequence). On this clone itself: Its antigen is still unknown.

Primers for the PCR totalled 60 Vbeta and 13 Jbeta. The protocol was immunoSEQ multiplex PCR, while the TCRdb copy is restricted to in-frame clones and leaves out a portion. The profile shows approximately 160,000 clones, approximately 80% of them singletons. The chain has TRBV19 and TRBJ1-1; unclear D gene. This receptor was identified in a middle-aged woman in good health and CMV-seropositive. The sample comprised PBMCs. The CDR3 reads CATLAVSQNTEAFF. The CDR3 region has the DNA TGTGCTACTCTAGCCGTGAGTCAGAACACTGAAGCTTTCTTT.